The TCR beta chain under discussion was sequenced for a study of prognosis after radiotherapy for stage I lung cancer. About the research overall: It was SBRT that served as radiotherapy, in 3 to 5 fractions with a biologically effective dose of at least 100 Gy. Distant metastasis occurred in a few patients at a median of roughly seven months after radiotherapy, while approximately 16 showed no significant progression.

The V gene lost 3 bases and the J gene lost 3 bases, with 13 bases spanning the gap. The CDR3 loop spans 15 amino acids. CDR1 is SGHTA and CDR2 is FQGNSA in the germline V gene. Two-round multiplex PCR, the amplification method, yielded TCR beta CDR3 from genomic DNA. First-round PCR employed TRBV- and TRBJ-specific primers for each gene. For its second round, the PCR relied on universal primers. TCRdb reanalysed the multiplex PCR reads using MiXCR and keeps one entry per CDR3 protein. The data show about 22,000 distinct CDR3 sequences, 35% to 50% seen once. The material sequenced was PBMCs, taken before or after stereotactic body radiation therapy (not recorded which). The rearrangement links TRBV7-2 to TRBJ2-3, with D possibly being TRBD1 or TRBD2 (5 bases each). This TCR was recovered from a donor over 45 with non-small cell lung cancer. The CDR3 here is CASSFGAGLTDTQYF. DNA for the CDR3: TGTGCCAGCAGCTTCGGGGCAGGGTTGACAGATACGCAGTATTTT.